The T cell receptor beta chain described here comes from a study of blood T cell repertoires in COVID-19. Overall study: Italy, Spain and the United States were the sources of the convalescent and acute COVID-19 samples.

Seattle's cohort entered during active infection and was followed longitudinally. The repertoire was sequenced with immunoSEQ multiplex PCR; TCRdb's copy has only in-frame clones and lacks some. Here the sample spans 100,000 to 120,000 clones, approximately 85% being singletons. The sample comprised peripheral blood. The receptor was isolated from a woman aged 55-70 years with COVID-19, enrolled during active disease.

The CDR3 nucleotides are TGTGCCAGCAGTGAAAGTTTGGGACTAGCGGTTAACAATGAGCAGTTCTTC. Encoded protein: CASSESLGLAVNNEQFF. The J gene is TRBJ2-1, the V gene TRBV2; 11 nucleotides match TRBD2. J was trimmed by 5 bases and V by 2 bases; bases with no gene match: 8. CDR1 and CDR2 (germline): SNHLY, FYNNEI. The CDR3 contains 17 residues.